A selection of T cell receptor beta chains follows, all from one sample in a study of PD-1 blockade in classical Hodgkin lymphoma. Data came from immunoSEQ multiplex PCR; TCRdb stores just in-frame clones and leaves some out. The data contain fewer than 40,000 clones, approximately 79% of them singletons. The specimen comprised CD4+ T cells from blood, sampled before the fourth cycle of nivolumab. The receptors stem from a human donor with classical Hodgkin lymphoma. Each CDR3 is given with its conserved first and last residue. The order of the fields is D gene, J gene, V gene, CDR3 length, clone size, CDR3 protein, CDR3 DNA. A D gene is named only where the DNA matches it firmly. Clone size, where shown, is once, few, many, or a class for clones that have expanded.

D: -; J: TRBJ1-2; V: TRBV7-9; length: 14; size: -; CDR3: CASSPNQGNYGYTF; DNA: TGTGCCAGCAGCCCTAATCAGGGGAACTATGGCTACACCTTC
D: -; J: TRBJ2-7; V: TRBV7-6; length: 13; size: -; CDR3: CASSRRGAEGQYF; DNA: TGTGCCAGCAGCCGACGGGGGGCGGAGGGGCAGTACTTC
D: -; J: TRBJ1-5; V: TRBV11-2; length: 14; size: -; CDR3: CASSFGTSNQPQHF; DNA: TGTGCCAGCAGCTTCGGGACTAGCAACCAGCCCCAGCATTTT
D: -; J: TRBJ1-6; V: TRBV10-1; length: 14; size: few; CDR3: CASSPTGLGSPLHF; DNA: TGCGCCAGCAGTCCCACAGGTTTGGGTTCACCCCTCCACTTT
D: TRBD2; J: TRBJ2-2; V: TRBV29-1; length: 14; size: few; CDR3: CSVVLARNTGELFF; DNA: TGCAGCGTTGTACTAGCGAGGAACACCGGGGAGCTGTTTTTT
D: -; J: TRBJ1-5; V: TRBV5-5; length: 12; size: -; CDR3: CASSFRQQPQHF; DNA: TGTGCCAGCAGTTTTAGACAGCAGCCCCAGCATTTT
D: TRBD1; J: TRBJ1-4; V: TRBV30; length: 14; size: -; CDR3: CAWSNRGGYEKLFF; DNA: TGTGCCTGGAGTAACAGGGGCGGGTATGAAAAACTGTTTTTT
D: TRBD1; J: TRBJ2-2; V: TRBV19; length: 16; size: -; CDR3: CASSTKGQDYTGELFF; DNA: TGTGCCAGTAGTACTAAGGGACAGGACTACACCGGGGAGCTGTTTTTT
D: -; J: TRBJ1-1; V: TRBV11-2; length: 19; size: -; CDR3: CASSPSAKRSGGFVTEAFF; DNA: TGTGCCAGCAGCCCGTCGGCGAAACGTTCTGGGGGTTTTGTCACTGAAGCTTTCTTT
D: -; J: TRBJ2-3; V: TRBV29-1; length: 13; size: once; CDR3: CSVEFRSSDTQYF; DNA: TGCAGCGTTGAATTCCGCAGTTCAGATACGCAGTATTTT
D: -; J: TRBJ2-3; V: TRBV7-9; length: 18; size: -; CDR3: CASSLEVLVGRVADTQYF; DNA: TGTGCCAGCAGCTTGGAGGTCTTGGTGGGCAGGGTCGCAGATACGCAGTATTTT
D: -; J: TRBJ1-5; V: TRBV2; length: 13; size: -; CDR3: CASTRDSNQPQHF; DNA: TGTGCCAGCACCCGGGACAGCAATCAGCCCCAGCATTTT
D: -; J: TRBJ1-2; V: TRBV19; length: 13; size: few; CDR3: CASGATPNYGYTF; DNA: TGTGCCAGTGGGGCAACACCTAACTATGGCTACACCTTC
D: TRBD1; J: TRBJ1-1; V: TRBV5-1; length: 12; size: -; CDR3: CASRITQGEAFF; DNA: TGCGCCAGCAGGATAACACAGGGGGAAGCTTTCTTT
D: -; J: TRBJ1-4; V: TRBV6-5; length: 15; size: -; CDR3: CASSYSWDGGEKLFF; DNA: TGTGCCAGCAGTTACAGTTGGGACGGTGGGGAAAAACTGTTTTTT
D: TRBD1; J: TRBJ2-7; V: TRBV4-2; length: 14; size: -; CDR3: CASSPGTGTYEQYF; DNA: TGTGCCAGCAGCCCAGGGACAGGGACCTACGAGCAGTACTTC
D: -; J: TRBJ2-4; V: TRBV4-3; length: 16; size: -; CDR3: CASSPQTGAGKNIQYF; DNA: TGCGCCAGCAGCCCCCAAACGGGGGCAGGGAAAAACATTCAGTACTTC
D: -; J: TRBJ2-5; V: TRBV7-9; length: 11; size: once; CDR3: CASQGGETQYF; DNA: TGTGCCTCGCAGGGAGGAGAGACCCAGTACTTC
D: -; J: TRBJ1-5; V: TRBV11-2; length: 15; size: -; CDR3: CASSLGGLSNQPQHF; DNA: TGTGCCAGCAGCTTAGGAGGACTTAGCAATCAGCCCCAGCATTTT